Listed below are T cell receptor beta chains from one sample, sequenced in a study of CD8 T cells in ankylosing spondylitis. One entry per CDR3 protein results from TCRdb running MiXCR on the 5' RACE reads. The sample lists about 510,000 distinct CDR3 sequences; about 5.7% were seen once. Material: blood, either unsorted or a sorted T cell fraction (not recorded which). Receptors originate from a male donor with ankylosing spondylitis. Each CDR3 is given with its conserved first and last residue. Fields, in order: clone size, J gene, D gene, V gene, CDR3 DNA, CDR3 protein. A D gene is named only where the DNA matches it firmly. Rows give clone size only sometimes, using once, few, many, or a class for an expanded clone.

abundance: few
j_gene: TRBJ2-7
d_gene: -
v_gene: TRBV15
CDR3nt: TGTGCCACCAGCAGAGATATGCCAGGTTTAGCCGAGCAGTACTTC
CDR3aa: CATSRDMPGLAEQYF

abundance: many
j_gene: TRBJ2-1
d_gene: TRBD2
v_gene: TRBV12-3/TRBV12-4
CDR3nt: TGTGCCAGCAGTAGGACTAGCGGGAGGCTCTACAATGAGCAGTTCTTC
CDR3aa: CASSRTSGRLYNEQFF

abundance: many
j_gene: TRBJ2-3
d_gene: -
v_gene: TRBV4-3
CDR3nt: TGCGCCAGCAGCCAAGATAGCGGTACGCAGTATTTT
CDR3aa: CASSQDSGTQYF

abundance: many
j_gene: TRBJ1-2
d_gene: -
v_gene: TRBV7-6
CDR3nt: TGTGCCAGCAGCTTAAGGACGACGGGAGCCTATGGCTACACCTTC
CDR3aa: CASSLRTTGAYGYTF

abundance: many
j_gene: TRBJ2-2
d_gene: TRBD1
v_gene: TRBV29-1
CDR3nt: TGCAGCGTTTCAGGGGGTCCTGGCGGGGAGCTGTTTTTT
CDR3aa: CSVSGGPGGELFF

abundance: many
j_gene: TRBJ2-1
d_gene: TRBD2
v_gene: TRBV20-1
CDR3nt: TGCAGTGCCACCCTTGGCGGGGGACTGTCCTACAATGAGCAGTTCTTC
CDR3aa: CSATLGGGLSYNEQFF

abundance: many
j_gene: TRBJ2-1
d_gene: -
v_gene: TRBV5-6
CDR3nt: TGTGCCAGCAGCTTGTACTGGGACAATGAGCAGTTCTTC
CDR3aa: CASSLYWDNEQFF

abundance: many
j_gene: TRBJ2-7
d_gene: -
v_gene: TRBV6-2/TRBV6-3
CDR3nt: TGTGCCAGCAGTTACCTATGGGACTCCTACGAGCAGTACTTC
CDR3aa: CASSYLWDSYEQYF

abundance: many
j_gene: TRBJ2-1
d_gene: -
v_gene: TRBV20-1
CDR3nt: TGCAGTGCCCGACCGGGCGGGCCATACAATGAGCAGTTCTTC
CDR3aa: CSARPGGPYNEQFF

abundance: many
j_gene: TRBJ1-5
d_gene: -
v_gene: TRBV29-1
CDR3nt: TGCAGCGTCGTAGAGGAGAGCAATCAGCCCCAGCATTTT
CDR3aa: CSVVEESNQPQHF

abundance: -
j_gene: TRBJ2-7
d_gene: TRBD2
v_gene: TRBV7-2
CDR3nt: TGTGCCAGCAGCTTAATAGGCGGGAGCTCCTACGAGCAGTACTTC
CDR3aa: CASSLIGGSSYEQYF

abundance: many
j_gene: TRBJ2-3
d_gene: TRBD2
v_gene: TRBV27
CDR3nt: TGTGCCAGCAGTTTTATGGGCGGACTAGCGGATGGAAATACGCAGTATTTT
CDR3aa: CASSFMGGLADGNTQYF

abundance: -
j_gene: TRBJ1-5
d_gene: -
v_gene: TRBV12-3/TRBV12-4
CDR3nt: TGTGCCAGCAGTCACCGACAGGGCAATCAGCCCCAGCATTTT
CDR3aa: CASSHRQGNQPQHF

abundance: many
j_gene: TRBJ2-7
d_gene: TRBD2
v_gene: TRBV5-1
CDR3nt: TGCGCCAGCACCTTAGCGGGACTCTCCTACGAGCAGTACTTC
CDR3aa: CASTLAGLSYEQYF

abundance: many
j_gene: TRBJ1-2
d_gene: -
v_gene: TRBV6-6
CDR3nt: TGTGCCAGCACTCATGGACGGTCGAGGGGCTACACCTTC
CDR3aa: CASTHGRSRGYTF

abundance: -
j_gene: TRBJ2-1
d_gene: -
v_gene: TRBV20-1
CDR3nt: TGCAGTGCTAGTACCGGGACGGGGTCCTACAATGAGCAGTTCTTC
CDR3aa: CSASTGTGSYNEQFF

abundance: many
j_gene: TRBJ2-3
d_gene: -
v_gene: TRBV28
CDR3nt: TGTGCCAGCAGTTTACCCCCGGCAGGGGTAGATACGCAGTATTTT
CDR3aa: CASSLPPAGVDTQYF

abundance: many
j_gene: TRBJ2-7
d_gene: -
v_gene: TRBV12-3/TRBV12-4
CDR3nt: TGTGCCAGCAGTTCAGGGAATGAGCAGTACTTC
CDR3aa: CASSSGNEQYF

abundance: many
j_gene: TRBJ2-1
d_gene: TRBD2
v_gene: TRBV20-1
CDR3nt: TGCAGGCTGGTGGGCCGGGAGGGCCGCAATAGTGAGCAGTTCTTC
CDR3aa: CRLVGREGRNSEQFF

abundance: many
j_gene: TRBJ1-2
d_gene: -
v_gene: TRBV6-1
CDR3nt: TGTGCTACACAGAGTAAATGGACAGTCTATGGCTACACCTTC
CDR3aa: CATQSKWTVYGYTF

abundance: many
j_gene: TRBJ2-5
d_gene: TRBD2
v_gene: TRBV20-1
CDR3nt: TGCAGTGCCGCTAGCGGACCCCAAGAGACCCAGTACTTC
CDR3aa: CSAASGPQETQYF

abundance: many
j_gene: TRBJ1-1
d_gene: TRBD1
v_gene: TRBV5-1
CDR3nt: TGCGCCAGCAGATGGGACAGGCGGACTGAAGCTTTCTTT
CDR3aa: CASRWDRRTEAFF